One sample yielded the 30 T cell receptor beta chains listed below, sequenced in a study of CD8 T cells in Susac syndrome. Random hexamers were used to reverse transcribe an amount of roughly 0.5 to 1 ug RNA. One entry per CDR3 protein, called by TCRdb with MiXCR from the immunoSEQ multiplex PCR reads. The data show about 200,000 distinct CDR3 sequences, 95% seen once. The sample consisted of CD4+ T cells from PBMCs. The source is a human donor with multiple sclerosis.

The genes are TRBV30 and TRBJ2-5; the match to TRBD1 covers 11 bases. Germline CDR1 reads GTSNPN; CDR2 reads SVGIG (reference sequence). V lost 5 bases, J lost 5 bases, and 7 bases stayed unmatched. This CDR3 is built from 14 residues. CDR3 bases: TGTGCCTGGTCCTGGGACAGGGGGAGGGAGACCCAGTACTTC. Encoded protein: CAWSWDRGRETQYF.

The rearrangement uses TRBV15 and TRBJ2-2; D is possibly TRBD1 (5 bases). This CDR3 contains 13 residues. Germline-derived CDR1 and CDR2 are LNHNV and YYDKDF (reference sequence). V lost 4 bases and J 7 bases, leaving 10 bases between the germline ends. The DNA of the CDR3 is TGTGCCACCAGCATAAGCAGGGACGGGGAGCTGTTTTTT. Translating it yields CATSISRDGELFF. Full variable domain (remainder filled in from reference TRBV15 and TRBJ2-2): DAMVIQNPRYQVTQFGKPVTLSCSQTLNHNVMYWYQQKSSQAPKLLFHYYDKDFNNEADTPDNFQSRRPNTSFCFLDIRSPGLGDTAMYLCATSISRDGELFFGEGSRLTVL.

This clonotype was observed once. The chain joins TRBV3-1 to TRBJ2-6; D gene ambiguous. Germline CDR1 LGHDT, CDR2 YNNKEL (reference sequence). The CDR3 spans 17 residues. V lost 0 bases, J lost 2 bases, and 11 bases lay in between. CDR3 sequence reads: CASSQDPGQTGANVLTF. CDR3 nucleotides: TGTGCCAGCAGCCAAGACCCCGGGCAAACTGGGGCCAACGTCCTGACTTTC.

The rearrangement joins TRBV12-3 or TRBV12-4 to TRBJ2-7; 7 bases are a match to TRBD1. V lost 4 bases, J lost 3 bases, and 6 bases stayed unmatched. There are 14 residues in the CDR3. The CDR3 sequence is CASSSRDRVYEQYF. The CDR3 DNA follows: TGTGCCAGCAGTTCCCGGGACAGAGTCTACGAGCAGTACTTC.

This clonotype has a single count. This chain uses TRBV12-3 or TRBV12-4 with TRBJ1-5; unclear D gene. Trimming removed 6 bases at V and 2 bases at J, with 14 bases between. The CDR3 runs 15 residues. As DNA, the CDR3 is TGTGCCAGCAGCCAGGCGGGGTCGCGCAATCAGCCCCAGCATTTT. Translation gives CASSQAGSRNQPQHF.

The genes are TRBV30 and TRBJ1-1, with 9 bases aligning to TRBD1. Germline assignment: CDR1 GTSNPN and CDR2 SVGIG (reference sequence). The CDR3 has 13 amino acids. V shed 6 bases and J 8 bases; nucleotides not matched to a gene: 10. The DNA for the CDR3 is TGTGCCTGTCTACCCGACAGGGGGGCCGAAGCTTTCTTT. It yields the protein CACLPDRGAEAFF.

The rearrangement links TRBV25-1 to TRBJ2-7; D uncertain. CDR1 is MGHDK and CDR2 is SYGVNS in the germline V gene. The length of the CDR3 is 11 residues. V lost 3 bases and J lost 6, with 6 bases in between. This chain's CDR3 is CASSDLGEQYF. DNA for the CDR3: TGTGCCAGCAGTGACCTAGGCGAGCAGTACTTC.

This sequence joins TRBV23-1 and TRBJ2-3; 11 nucleotides align to TRBD2. TRBV23-1 is known as an ORF, though its function is uncertain. Losses at the gene ends were 10 bases for V and 4 bases for J; bases not matched to a gene: 13. The CDR3 extends over 16 amino acids. This CDR3 reads CAIQTQTSGVPDTQYF. CDR3 coding DNA: TGCGCCATCCAAACCCAGACTAGCGGGGTACCAGATACGCAGTATTTT.

The CDR3 nucleotides read TGTGCCAGCAGCGACGGACACGGATGGGGTCAGCCCCAGCATTTT. Translated: CASSDGHGWGQPQHF. The V and J genes are TRBV9 and TRBJ1-5, with D perhaps TRBD1 (5 bases). Germline V gene data show CDR1 as SGDLS and CDR2 as YYNGEE. Trimming shortened V by 3 bases and J by 6 bases, and 16 bases separated the two germline ends. The CDR3 sequence is 15 residues long.

V usage is TRBV12-3 or TRBV12-4 and J usage is TRBJ1-2, with 10 bases matching TRBD1. This CDR3 has 14 residues. With 5 bases clipped from V and 7 bases from J, the junction kept 7 bases outside the gene matches. CDR3 residues: CASSPGQGPGGYTF. DNA for the CDR3: TGTGCCAGCAGTCCGGGACAGGGGCCGGGTGGCTACACCTTC.

The chain's CDR3 is CATSRDRVSGREQFF. CDR3 sequence (DNA): TGTGCCACCAGCAGAGATAGAGTTTCAGGGCGCGAGCAGTTCTTC. The chain carries TRBV15 and TRBJ2-1, with D maybe TRBD1 (5 bases). The CDR3 is 15 amino acids. V was pared by 0 bases and J by 10 bases, with 16 bases between. Looked up from germline, CDR1 is LNHNV and CDR2 is YYDKDF (reference sequence).

The rearrangement links TRBV20-1 to TRBJ2-1; TRBD2 matches at 7 bases. This CDR3 comprises 13 residues. With V trimmed by 7 bases and J by 5 bases, 8 bases remained unmatched. CDR1 is DFQATT and CDR2 is SNEGSKA in the germline V gene (reference sequence). CDR3 residues: CSVDGSGDNEQFF. The CDR3 DNA reads TGCAGTGTGGATGGGAGCGGGGACAATGAGCAGTTCTTC.

The chain uses TRBV7-8 and TRBJ1-1; D might be TRBD1 (5 bases). This CDR3 contains 15 residues. CDR1 is SGHVS, CDR2 FQNEAQ, per germline. Trimming left V 3 bases short and J 8 bases short, with 19 bases between. The CDR3: CASSLDSGTHAEAFF. The CDR3 bases are TGTGCCAGCAGCTTGGATTCCGGGACTCATGCAGAAGCTTTCTTT.

The chain couples TRBV12-5 to TRBJ1-6, with no clear D. There are 13 residues in the CDR3. Trimming pared 5 bases from V and 10 bases from J, leaving 12 bases between. In germline, CDR1 is LGHNT, CDR2 FRNRAP. CDR3 amino acids: CASGRGTASPLHF. The DNA for the CDR3 is TGTGCTAGTGGTCGAGGAACAGCATCACCCCTCCACTTT.

CDR3 bases: TGCAGTGCGTCACCGGGAGGGAAGACCCAGTACTTC. Encoded protein: CSASPGGKTQYF. The V call is TRBV20-1, the J call TRBJ2-5; 8 bases match TRBD2. J lost 6 bases, V lost 6 bases, and 6 bases had no gene match. This CDR3 spans 12 amino acids. CDR1 and CDR2 from the germline V gene are DFQATT and SNEGSKA (reference sequence).

This chain connects TRBV4-2 to TRBJ2-5; 12 bases align to TRBD2. The trim removed 4 bases at V and 4 bases at J, leaving 4 bases unmatched. CDR3 length: 15 residues. The germline V gene has CDR1 LGHNA and CDR2 YNFKEQ. The CDR3 DNA follows: TGTGCCAGCAGCCCGACTAGCGGGGGAGGAGAGACCCAGTACTTC. Protein product: CASSPTSGGGETQYF.

The table lists this clonotype with a count of one. V usage is TRBV30 and J usage is TRBJ2-2; the D is unclear. The CDR3 extends over 14 amino acids. CDR1 is GTSNPN and CDR2 is SVGIG in the germline V gene (reference sequence). Trimming removed 0 bases at V and 6 bases at J, with 11 bases between. CDR3 sequence reads: CAWSVYEKPGELFF. In DNA, the CDR3 is TGTGCCTGGAGTGTATATGAGAAACCCGGGGAGCTGTTTTTT.

V is TRBV30 and J is TRBJ1-2; no clear D gene. The CDR3 has 12 amino acids. Deletions cut 1 base from V and 3 bases from J, with 6 bases between. CDR1 is GTSNPN, CDR2 SVGIG, per germline (reference sequence). The CDR3 protein is CAWSGSYYGYTF. Written as DNA, the CDR3 is TGTGCCTGGAGTGGCTCCTACTATGGCTACACCTTC.

The chain recombines TRBV29-1 with TRBJ2-3; TRBD2 agrees at 7 bases. CDR1 is SQVTM and CDR2 is ANQGSEA in the germline V gene. V lost 8 bases and J lost 0; bases outside the gene matches: 2. The length of the CDR3 is 12 residues. Here the CDR3 DNA reads TGCAGCCAGCGGGGAAGCACAGATACGCAGTATTTT. Its translation: CSQRGSTDTQYF.

The chain couples TRBV30 to TRBJ1-1; TRBD1 agrees at 8 bases. CDR1 is GTSNPN and CDR2 is SVGIG in the germline V gene (reference sequence). V lost 2 bases to trimming and J lost 6 bases; unmatched junction nucleotides: 8. There are 14 residues in the CDR3. CDR3 residues: CAWSRGQGGSEAFF. In DNA, the CDR3 is TGTGCCTGGAGTCGCGGACAGGGAGGGTCTGAAGCTTTCTTT.

The chain is built from TRBV27 and TRBJ2-3; 7 nucleotides line up with TRBD2. This CDR3 has 13 amino acids. The germline V gene has CDR1 MNHEY and CDR2 SMNVEV (reference sequence). The V and J ends lost 6 bases and 4 bases, in that order; junction bases with no gene match: 4. For the CDR3, the DNA is TGTGCCAGCAGGAGGACTAGTCCAGATACGCAGTATTTT. Translated, it gives CASRRTSPDTQYF.

CDR3 region: CASSPSLPNNEQFF. As DNA, the CDR3 is TGTGCCAGCAGCCCCTCCCTCCCAAACAATGAGCAGTTCTTC. J is TRBJ2-1 and V is TRBV4-2; D unresolved. Germline CDR1 is LGHNA and CDR2 is YNFKEQ. CDR3 size: 14 residues. V was clipped by 4 bases and J by 5 bases, with 12 bases between them.

This clonotype was counted between two and nine times. CDR3: CASSPTGDADTQYF. CDR3 sequence (DNA): TGTGCCAGCTCACCGACAGGGGACGCAGATACGCAGTATTTT. The rearrangement uses TRBV18 and TRBJ2-3; the match to TRBD1 covers 8 bases. The CDR3 sequence is 14 residues long. J gave up 4 bases and V 3 bases, and 3 bases lay outside the gene matches. Germline loops: CDR1 KGHSH, CDR2 LQKENI.

The chain carries TRBV14 and TRBJ1-6, with TRBD1 as a possible D gene (6 bases). Germline loops: CDR1 SGHDN, CDR2 FVKESK. The CDR3 has 17 amino acids. Trimming shortened V by 2 bases and J by 2 bases, and 13 bases separated the two germline ends. CDR3 nucleotides: TGTGCCAGCAGCCAATTGGCAGGGGACACCTATAATTCACCCCTCCACTTT. Translated: CASSQLAGDTYNSPLHF.

The chain combines TRBV3-1 with TRBJ2-5; TRBD2 is a possible D gene (6 bases). Trimming shortened V by 0 bases and J by 4 bases, and 15 bases separated the two germline ends. This CDR3 comprises 16 residues. Germline lookup yields CDR1 LGHDT and CDR2 YNNKEL (reference sequence). Written as DNA, the CDR3 is TGTGCCAGCAGCCAAGATCTTGCAGCGGGTTTAGAGACCCAGTACTTC. It codes for CASSQDLAAGLETQYF.

The rearrangement uses TRBV20-1 and TRBJ2-2; weak D call: TRBD1 (6 bases). V dropped 5 bases and J dropped 0 bases, with 16 bases sitting between them. The CDR3 runs to 16 residues. The germline V gene encodes CDR1 DFQATT and CDR2 SNEGSKA (reference sequence). CDR3 sequence (DNA): TGCAGTGCTCCAAGTTTACAGGGCTCGAACACCGGGGAGCTGTTTTTT. Protein sequence: CSAPSLQGSNTGELFF.

As DNA, the CDR3 is TGTGCCAGCAGCTTAGGGTCTAGCGGGGGAAATGAGCAGTTCTTC. Translated: CASSLGSSGGNEQFF. The V and J genes are TRBV7-3 and TRBJ2-1; 10 positions match TRBD2. Germline lookup yields CDR1 SGHTA and CDR2 FQGTGA. Germline trimming cut 2 bases from V and 7 bases from J; bases unmatched to any gene: 5. CDR3 length: 15 residues.

The chain joins TRBV29-1 to TRBJ1-1; TRBD1 matches 9 bases. The CDR3 spans 18 residues. Trimming took 1 base from V and 2 from J; bases not matched to a gene: 14. The germline CDR1 and CDR2 sequences are SQVTM and ANQGSEA. CDR3 in amino acids: CSVEGLLGQGHINTEAFF. The CDR3 DNA is TGCAGCGTTGAAGGACTCTTGGGACAGGGCCATATAAACACTGAAGCTTTCTTT.

CDR3 nucleotides: TGTGCCAGCAGCCGCCTCTCCGGGGTTAGGACGGAGACCCAGTACTTC. Translated: CASSRLSGVRTETQYF. This sequence joins TRBV7-2 and TRBJ2-5; a weak D match, TRBD2 (5 bases). Germline V lookup: CDR1 SGHTA, CDR2 FQGNSA. The germline V and J ends were trimmed by 5 bases and 5 bases, with 21 bases remaining between them. The CDR3 sequence is 16 residues long. Variable domain in full (rest from reference TRBV7-2 and TRBJ2-5): GAGVSQSPSNKVTEKGKDVELRCDPISGHTALYWYRQSLGQGLEFLIYFQGNSAPDKSGLPSDRFSAERTGGSVSTLTIQRTQQEDSAVYLCASSRLSGVRTETQYFGPGTRLLVL.

The chain carries TRBV9 and TRBJ2-1, with D maybe TRBD1 (5 bases). This CDR3 comprises 13 residues. Germline CDR1 is SGDLS and CDR2 is YYNGEE. V lost 2 bases and J lost 6, with 9 bases in between. The CDR3 bases are TGTGCCAGCAGCGTGGGGCCACTCAATGAGCAGTTCTTC. Translation gives CASSVGPLNEQFF.